Sample share makes the clone carrying this TCR beta chain medium-sized. Other nucleotide sequences in the sample specify the same CDR3. The data stem from a study of lymphopenia after photon versus proton radiotherapy. Germline V gene lookup returns CDR1 SEHNR and CDR2 FQNEAQ (reference sequence). V was shortened by 3 bases and J by 7 bases, with 7 bases between the two germline ends. The CDR3 has 12 amino acids. Using immunoSEQ multiplex PCR, the repertoire was profiled, and TCRdb retains in-frame clones only, with some absent. The sample holds 89,000 or so clones, around four fifths seen once. This receptor was taken from a man aged 55 to 69 with pancreatic cancer. The source was peripheral blood, collected from a patient treated with proton-based radiotherapy. The J gene is TRBJ1-5, the V gene TRBV7-9; perhaps TRBD1 as D (6 bases). This CDR3 is CASSLGAQPQHF. The CDR3 bases are TGTGCCAGCAGCTTGGGGGCACAGCCCCAGCATTTT.